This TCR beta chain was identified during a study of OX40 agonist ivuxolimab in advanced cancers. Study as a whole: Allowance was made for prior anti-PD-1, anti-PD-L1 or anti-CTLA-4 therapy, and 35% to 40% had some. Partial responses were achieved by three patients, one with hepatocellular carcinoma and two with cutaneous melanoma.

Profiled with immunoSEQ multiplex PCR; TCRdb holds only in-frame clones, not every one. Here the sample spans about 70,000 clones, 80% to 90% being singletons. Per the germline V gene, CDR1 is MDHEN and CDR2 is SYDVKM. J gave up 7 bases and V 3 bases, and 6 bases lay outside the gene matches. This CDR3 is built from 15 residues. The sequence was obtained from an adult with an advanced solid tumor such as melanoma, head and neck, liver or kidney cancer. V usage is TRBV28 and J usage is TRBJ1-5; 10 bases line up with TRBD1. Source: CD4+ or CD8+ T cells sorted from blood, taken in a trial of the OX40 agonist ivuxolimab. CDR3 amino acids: CASSFRQGAVQPQHF. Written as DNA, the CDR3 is TGTGCCAGCAGTTTCCGACAGGGGGCGGTCCAGCCCCAGCATTTT.